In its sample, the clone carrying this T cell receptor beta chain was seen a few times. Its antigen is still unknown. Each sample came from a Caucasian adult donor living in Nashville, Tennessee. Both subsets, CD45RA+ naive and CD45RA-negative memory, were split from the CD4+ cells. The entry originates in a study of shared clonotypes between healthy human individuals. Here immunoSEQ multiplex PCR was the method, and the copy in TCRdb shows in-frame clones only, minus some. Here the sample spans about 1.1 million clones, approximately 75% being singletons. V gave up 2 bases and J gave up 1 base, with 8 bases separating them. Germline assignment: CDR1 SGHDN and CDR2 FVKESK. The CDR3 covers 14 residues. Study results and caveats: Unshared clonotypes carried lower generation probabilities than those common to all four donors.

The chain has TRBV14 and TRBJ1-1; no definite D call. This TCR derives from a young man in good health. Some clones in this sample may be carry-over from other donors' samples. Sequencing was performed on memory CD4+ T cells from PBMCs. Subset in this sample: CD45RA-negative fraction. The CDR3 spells CASSQYHGNTEAFF. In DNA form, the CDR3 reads TGTGCCAGCAGCCAATATCATGGGAACACTGAAGCTTTCTTT.